The T cell receptor (beta chain) under discussion was sequenced for a study of T-cell reconstitution after alpha-beta-depleted transplantation in children. Points from the study as a whole: Some patients showed high day-60 TCRbeta diversity, which derived from surviving recipient T cells and thymic progenitors. When one year had passed after transplant, most T-cell counts and diversity came from newly produced T cells.

The length of the CDR3 is 15 residues. From germline, CDR1 is SGHAT and CDR2 FQNNGV. Between the trimmed V and J ends, which lost 4 bases and 0 bases, there was a span of 13 bases. Worth noting for this clonotype: The antigen remains unidentified.

Unique molecular identifiers were used to barcode this TCRbeta library. TCRdb re-analysed the PCR reads in MiXCR, keeping a single row per CDR3 protein. Of 800,000 to 1,000,000 distinct CDR3 sequences detected, about 29% appear once; the ten largest clones hold 28%. The receptor was isolated from a boy less than two years old who had a stem cell transplant for SCID, so the T cells may come from the graft donor. The chain joins TRBV11-2 to TRBJ2-7, with no clear D. The specimen comprised PBMCs, mostly from graft donor cells, sampled 360 days after TCRalphabeta/CD19-depleted stem cell transplant. The CDR3 DNA follows: TGTGCCAGCAGCTACCTAAGGGCAACCTCCTACGAGCAGTACTTC. This sequence encodes CASSYLRATSYEQYF.